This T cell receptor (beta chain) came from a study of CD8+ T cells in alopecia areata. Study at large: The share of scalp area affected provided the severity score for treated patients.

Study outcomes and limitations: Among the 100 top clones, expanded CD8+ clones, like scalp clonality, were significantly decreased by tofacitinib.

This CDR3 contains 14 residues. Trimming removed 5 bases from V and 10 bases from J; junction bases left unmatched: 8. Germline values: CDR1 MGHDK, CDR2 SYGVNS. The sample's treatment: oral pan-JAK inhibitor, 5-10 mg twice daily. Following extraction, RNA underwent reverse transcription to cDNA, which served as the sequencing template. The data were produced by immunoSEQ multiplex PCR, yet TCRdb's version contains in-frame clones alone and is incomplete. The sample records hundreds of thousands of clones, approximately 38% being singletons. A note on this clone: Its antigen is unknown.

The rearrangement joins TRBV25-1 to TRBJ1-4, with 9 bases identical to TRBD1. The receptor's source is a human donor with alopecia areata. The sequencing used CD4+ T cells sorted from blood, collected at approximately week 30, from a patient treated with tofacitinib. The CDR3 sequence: CASSPGQGLSKLFF. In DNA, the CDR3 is TGTGCCAGCAGTCCGGGACAGGGTCTTTCAAAACTGTTTTTT.